The present TCR beta chain was sequenced within a study of cytomegalovirus exposure and HLA in healthy donors. About the research overall: From donors who were HLA-typed, an early data release held about 85 million unique TCRs. Findings of the study overall: TRBV6-2, TRBV6-3 and other indistinguishable V segments were excluded.

Germline CDR1 SGHRS, CDR2 YFSETQ. V was pared by 1 base and J by 2 bases, with 11 bases between. The CDR3 contains 15 residues. The study ran its PCR with 60 Vbeta and 13 Jbeta primers. As processed by the authors: Among the unique TCR beta chains that a later analysis counted, about 84 million in all, 10 million to 11 million were shared. TCRdb keeps only in-frame clones here, not all; method: immunoSEQ multiplex PCR. The V and J calls and clone size are taken from that table; D and trimming were inferred from the DNA. Here the sample spans some 170,000 clones, approximately 72% being singletons. Points on this clone: Its antigen is still unknown.

V gene TRBV5-1 combines with J gene TRBJ2-3; perhaps TRBD2 as D (6 bases). The TCR was taken from a human donor in good health. Specimen: PBMCs. The CDR3 sequence: CASSLRTTPTDTQYF. DNA for the CDR3: TGCGCCAGCAGCTTGAGGACTACACCCACAGATACGCAGTATTTT.